This T cell receptor (beta chain) was retrieved from a study of radiation and T cells in renal cell carcinoma. Broader study findings: Top tumor clonotypes rose in blood 2 weeks post-radiation, then contracted.

CDR3 size: 14 residues. Germline CDR1 and CDR2: SGHRS and YFSETQ. The V segment lost 7 bases and the J segment 8 bases; nucleotides outside the gene matches: 12. This clone was detected once. Its cognate antigen is unknown. Only in-frame clones appear in the TCRdb table, and some are missing; sequencing was by immunoSEQ multiplex PCR. The sample records 60,000 to 65,000 clones, roughly four fifths being singletons. Time point noted: blood 2 weeks post-SBRT. The treatment was: 15 Gy SBRT to primary tumor, nephrectomy 4 weeks later. Blood was sampled at baseline, 2 weeks and 4 weeks after SBRT. The tumor was a clear cell renal cell carcinoma.

The chain links TRBV5-1 to TRBJ2-1; TRBD1 agrees at 7 bases. Specimen: blood, collected from a patient whose treatment included radiotherapy and nephrectomy. The receptor's source is a man between 60 and 75 years old with renal cell carcinoma. The CDR3 DNA reads as TGCGCCAGCGGGGCTCTTGGGACAGCGGATGAGCAGTTCTTC. Protein: CASGALGTADEQFF.